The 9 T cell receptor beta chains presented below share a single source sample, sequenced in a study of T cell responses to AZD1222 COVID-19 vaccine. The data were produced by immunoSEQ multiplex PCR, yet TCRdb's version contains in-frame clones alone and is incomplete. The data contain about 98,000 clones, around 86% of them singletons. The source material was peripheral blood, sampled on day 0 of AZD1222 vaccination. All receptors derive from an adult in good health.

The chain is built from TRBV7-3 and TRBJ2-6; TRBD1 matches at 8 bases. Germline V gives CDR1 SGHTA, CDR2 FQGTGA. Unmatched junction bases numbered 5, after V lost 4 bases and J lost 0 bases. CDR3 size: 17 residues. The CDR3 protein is CASSSRDRLSGANVLTF. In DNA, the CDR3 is TGTGCCAGCAGCTCGAGGGACAGGCTCTCTGGGGCCAACGTCCTGACTTTC.

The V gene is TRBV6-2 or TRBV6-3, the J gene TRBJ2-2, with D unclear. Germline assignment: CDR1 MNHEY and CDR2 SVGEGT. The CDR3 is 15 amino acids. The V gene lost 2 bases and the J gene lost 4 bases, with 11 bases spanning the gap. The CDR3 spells CASSYLPGITGELFF. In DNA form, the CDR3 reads TGTGCCAGCAGTTACCTCCCCGGCATCACCGGGGAGCTGTTTTTT.

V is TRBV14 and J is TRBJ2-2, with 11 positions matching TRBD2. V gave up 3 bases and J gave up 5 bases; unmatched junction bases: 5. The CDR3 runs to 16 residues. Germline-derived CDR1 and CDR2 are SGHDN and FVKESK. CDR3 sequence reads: CASSHLGLAVTGELFF. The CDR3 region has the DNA TGTGCCAGCAGCCATTTGGGACTAGCGGTTACCGGGGAGCTGTTTTTT.

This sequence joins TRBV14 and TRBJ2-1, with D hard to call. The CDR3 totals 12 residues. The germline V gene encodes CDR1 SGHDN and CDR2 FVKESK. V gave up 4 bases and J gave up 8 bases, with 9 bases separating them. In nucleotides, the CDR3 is TGTGCCAGCAGCCGCCTGGGTGATGAGCAGTTCTTC. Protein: CASSRLGDEQFF.

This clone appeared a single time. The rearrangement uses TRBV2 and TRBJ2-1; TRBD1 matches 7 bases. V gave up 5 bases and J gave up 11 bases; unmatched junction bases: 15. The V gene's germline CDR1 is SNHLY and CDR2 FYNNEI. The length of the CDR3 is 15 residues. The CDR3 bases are TGTGCCAGCAGTTACGACAGGGCGAGGGAGTCCAAGCAGTTCTTC. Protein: CASSYDRARESKQFF.

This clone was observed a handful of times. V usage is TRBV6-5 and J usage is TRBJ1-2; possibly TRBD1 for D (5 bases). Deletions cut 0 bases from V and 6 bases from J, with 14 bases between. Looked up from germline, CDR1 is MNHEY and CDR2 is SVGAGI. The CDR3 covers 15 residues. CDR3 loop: CASSYSHGGFDGYTF. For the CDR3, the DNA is TGTGCCAGCAGTTACTCCCATGGGGGTTTTGATGGCTACACCTTC.

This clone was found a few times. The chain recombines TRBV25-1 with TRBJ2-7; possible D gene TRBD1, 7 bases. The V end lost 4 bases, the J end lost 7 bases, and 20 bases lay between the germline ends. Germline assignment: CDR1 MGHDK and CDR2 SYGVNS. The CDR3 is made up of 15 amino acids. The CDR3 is CASSASGGLAREQYF. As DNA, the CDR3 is TGTGCCAGCAGTGCCTCAGGGGGGCTTGCTAGGGAGCAGTACTTC.

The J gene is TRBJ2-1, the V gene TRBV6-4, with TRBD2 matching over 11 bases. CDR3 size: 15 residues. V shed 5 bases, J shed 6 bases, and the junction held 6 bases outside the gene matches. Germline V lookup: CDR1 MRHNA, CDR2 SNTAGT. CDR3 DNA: TGTGCCAGCAGTCGACTAGCGGGGCGTGGCAATGAGCAGTTCTTC. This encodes CASSRLAGRGNEQFF.

The CDR3 sequence: CASSPQGAGVDEQYF. Written as DNA, the CDR3 is TGTGCCAGCTCACCACAGGGGGCAGGGGTTGACGAGCAGTACTTC. J is TRBJ2-7 and V is TRBV18; 7 nucleotides line up with TRBD1. V lost 1 base, J lost 5 bases, and 8 bases stayed unmatched. This CDR3 region has 15 residues. Germline CDR1 and CDR2: KGHSH and LQKENI.